The next 13 T cell receptor beta chains were all read from a single sample in a study of blood T cell repertoires in COVID-19. Method: immunoSEQ multiplex PCR; TCRdb's copy keeps in-frame clones and lacks some. The table has about 270,000 clones, approximately 86% seen once. The source material was peripheral blood. These receptors were taken from a man aged 40-49 years with active or convalescent COVID-19.

This chain links TRBV3-1 (or the pseudogene TRBV3-2) with TRBJ2-7; TRBD2 matches 8 bases. With 0 bases clipped from V and 2 bases from J, the junction kept 3 bases outside the gene matches. The CDR3 is 15 residues long. Germline V lookup: CDR1 LGHDT, CDR2 YNNKEL (reference sequence). The CDR3 spells CASSQDRTSTYEQYF. As DNA, the CDR3 is TGTGCCAGCAGCCAAGATCGGACTAGCACCTACGAGCAGTACTTC.

This clone was detected only once. The chain is built from TRBV28 and TRBJ1-5; no clear D gene. Germline CDR1 is MDHEN and CDR2 is SYDVKM. The V end lost 4 bases, the J end lost 3 bases, and 10 bases lay between the germline ends. This CDR3 is 14 amino acids long. The CDR3 bases are TGTGCCAGCAGTTACCGAATAGCCAATCAGCCCCAGCATTTT. Its protein product is CASSYRIANQPQHF.

This chain uses TRBV19 with TRBJ1-6; possible D gene TRBD1, 6 bases. This CDR3 is 13 amino acids long. Trimming took off 10 bases at V and 6 bases at J, with 13 bases between the two ends. Germline values: CDR1 LNHDA, CDR2 SQIVND (reference sequence). CDR3 sequence: CATMYRVNSPLHF. CDR3 sequence (DNA): TGTGCCACCATGTACAGGGTTAATTCACCCCTCCACTTT.

This clone has just one count. The rearrangement links TRBV13 to TRBJ1-1; possible D gene TRBD1, 6 bases. The V end lost 6 bases, the J end lost 3 bases, and 11 bases lay between the germline ends. The length of the CDR3 is 13 residues. CDR1 and CDR2 from the germline V gene are PRHDT and FYEKMQ (reference sequence). The CDR3 nucleotides are TGTGCCAGCAGGTCTACAGGGTACACTGAAGCTTTCTTT. Encoded protein: CASRSTGYTEAFF.

The chain joins TRBV5-4 to TRBJ2-7; D is uncertain. Germline CDR1 reads SGHNT; CDR2 reads YYREEE (reference sequence). V lost 1 base and J lost 7, with 9 bases in between. The CDR3 extends over 12 amino acids. CDR3 in DNA: TGTGCCAGCAGCTTGCCACAGCAGGAGCAGTACTTC. Translation gives CASSLPQQEQYF.

This clone was detected only once. This chain links TRBV11-2 with TRBJ2-1; D may be TRBD1 (6 bases). The CDR3 has 13 amino acids. V was trimmed by 4 bases and J by 5 bases, leaving 9 bases between them. Germline CDR1 is SGHAT and CDR2 is FQNNGV. The CDR3 loop reads CASSSGQHNEQFF. CDR3 nucleotides: TGTGCCAGCAGCTCTGGACAGCACAATGAGCAGTTCTTC.

The chain carries TRBV6-5 and TRBJ2-7; 7 bases fit TRBD1. The CDR3 has 15 amino acids. CDR1 and CDR2 from the germline V gene are MNHEY and SVGAGI. With 6 bases clipped from V and 3 bases from J, the junction kept 11 bases outside the gene matches. CDR3 sequence reads: CASRNRDSSIYEQYF. Written as DNA, the CDR3 is TGTGCCAGCAGGAACCGGGACAGTAGTATCTACGAGCAGTACTTC.

This clone was counted a single time. J is TRBJ1-1 and V is TRBV29-1; TRBD1 matches 7 bases. Germline V gene data show CDR1 as SQVTM and CDR2 as ANQGSEA. With 1 base clipped from V and 1 base from J, the junction kept 0 bases outside the gene matches. The CDR3 spans 13 residues. This CDR3 reads CSVEAGGNTEAFF. For the CDR3, the DNA is TGCAGCGTTGAAGCAGGGGGGAACACTGAAGCTTTCTTT.

The chain couples TRBV19 to TRBJ2-3; TRBD2 matches 9 bases. This CDR3 has 11 amino acids. Germline CDR1 and CDR2: LNHDA and SQIVND (reference sequence). V gave up 7 bases and J gave up 7 bases; unmatched junction bases: 0. CDR3 amino acids: CASTSGNTQYF. CDR3 coding DNA: TGTGCCAGTACTAGCGGGAATACGCAGTATTTT.

V usage is TRBV27 and J usage is TRBJ1-2; 7 nucleotides agree with TRBD1. Per germline, CDR1 MNHEY and CDR2 SMNVEV (reference sequence). The J segment lost 0 bases and the V segment lost 7 bases, leaving 5 bases of the junction unmatched. The CDR3 runs to 14 residues. The DNA for the CDR3 is TGTGCCAGCAAGACGGGACAGACTAACTATGGCTACACCTTC. It translates to CASKTGQTNYGYTF.

The chain recombines TRBV24-1 with TRBJ1-5, with 9 bases lining up with TRBD1. The germline V gene has CDR1 KGHDR and CDR2 SFDVKD. V gave up 4 bases and J gave up 9 bases; unmatched junction bases: 9. The CDR3 covers 15 residues. The CDR3 loop is CATSEGGTGFLPQHF. The CDR3 coding sequence is TGTGCCACCAGTGAGGGTGGGACAGGGTTCCTGCCCCAGCATTTT.

This rearrangement joins TRBV12-5 to TRBJ2-2, with 9 bases matching TRBD1. The CDR3 has 15 residues. J lost 6 bases, V lost 3 bases, and 5 bases had no gene match. The germline V gene encodes CDR1 LGHNT and CDR2 FRNRAP. In DNA form, the CDR3 reads TGTGCTAGTGGTTTTAACAGGGGGCATGCCGGGGAGCTGTTTTTT. This sequence encodes CASGFNRGHAGELFF.

This clone occurred once. The gene calls are TRBV2 and TRBJ1-1; no reliable D call. The CDR3 consists of 12 residues. The germline V and J ends were trimmed by 5 bases and 7 bases, with 11 bases remaining between them. Per germline, CDR1 SNHLY and CDR2 FYNNEI. CDR3 in amino acids: CASSFKRSEAFF. CDR3 bases: TGTGCCAGCAGTTTCAAGAGAAGTGAAGCTTTCTTT.